This TCR beta chain was captured by sequencing in a study of cytomegalovirus exposure and HLA in healthy donors. Study conclusions and caveats: Later work associated approximately 17,000 TCR beta sequences with HLA alleles at 0.05 false discovery rate.

In nominal health when sampled, donors likely had unrecorded immune exposures nonetheless. Trimming took 0 bases from V and 6 from J; bases not matched to a gene: 3. Germline V CDR1 and CDR2: ENHRY, SYGVKD. The CDR3 is 16 amino acids. The study ran its PCR with 60 Vbeta and 13 Jbeta primers. The repertoire was sequenced with immunoSEQ multiplex PCR; TCRdb's copy has only in-frame clones and lacks some. The data show approximately 170,000 clones, with about 79% seen just once and about 2.2% held by the top ten. In its sample, this clone was seen once. Its cognate antigen is unknown. The source of this sequence is a woman between 50 and 59 years old in good health and CMV-seronegative. The source material was PBMCs. The chain joins TRBV10-3 to TRBJ1-5; 12 bases are shared with TRBD1. The CDR3 protein is CAISESGQGARQPQHF. Here the CDR3 DNA reads TGTGCCATCAGTGAGTCGGGACAGGGGGCTCGTCAGCCCCAGCATTTT.